These 11 T cell receptor beta chains were sequenced from one sample in a study of response to subunit inactivated influenza vaccine (dated by TCRdb to 2016 to 2019). Receptors were amplified or captured by RT-PCR. Sequenced using an Illumina HiSeq 2500. The raw public data were reprocessed by TCRdb itself: fastp quality trimming at Q25, MiXCR clonotype calling, in-frame beta chains only. Identical CDR3 protein sequences are pooled into one entry, listed with their most common genes and DNA. In this sample the table shows a few hundred thousand distinct CDR3 sequences, approximately 14% of which occur a single time. The ten largest clones add up to roughly 11% of the sample. The sample here was PBMCs from blood, taken roughly 13 days after vaccination. The receptors stem from a man aged 45-65 years who received an inactivated influenza vaccine. Donor details come from another sample of the same person, matched by shared clones.

Note on this clonotype: A read error may produce the germline difference seen at one junction end. The chain is built from TRBV6-1 and TRBJ2-1, with a tentative D call TRBD1 (6 bases). CDR3 length: 18 residues. CDR1 is MNHNS, CDR2 SASEGT, per germline. In DNA form, the CDR3 reads TGTGCCAGCAGCCCTCAGCATTGGGGGCAAAGCTCCTACAATGAGCAGTCCTTC. It yields the protein CASSPQHWGQSSYNEQSF.

The chain combines TRBV6-4 with TRBJ1-4, with unresolved D. Trimming took off 6 bases at V and 3 bases at J, with 17 bases between the two ends. Germline V gene lookup returns CDR1 MRHNA and CDR2 SNTAGT. This CDR3 is 16 amino acids long. The CDR3 DNA is TGTGCCAGCAGGAGGGTTGGGCATTCGGCTAATGAAAAACTGTTTTTT. Encoded protein: CASRRVGHSANEKLFF.

This clonotype was detected a few times. This chain uses TRBV12-3 or TRBV12-4 with TRBJ1-4; 9 bases are a match to TRBD1. V lost 6 bases, J lost 4 bases, and 6 bases stayed unmatched. The CDR3 totals 15 residues. The CDR3 region is CASRAQGAGNEKLFF. In nucleotides, the CDR3 is TGTGCCAGCAGGGCACAGGGGGCGGGTAATGAAAAACTGTTTTTT.

The chain links TRBV9 to TRBJ2-3, with D maybe TRBD2 (6 bases). V lost 5 bases and J 1 base, leaving 14 bases between the germline ends. Looked up from germline, CDR1 is SGDLS and CDR2 is YYNGEE. This CDR3 comprises 15 residues. The CDR3, as DNA: TGTGCCAGCAGTGCCGTGGCTAGCGGCACAGATACGCAGTATTTT. Amino acids: CASSAVASGTDTQYF.

This clonotype was seen a few times. The chain joins TRBV5-1 to TRBJ1-1; no definite D call. The germline gives CDR1 SGHRS, CDR2 YFSETQ. Trimming shortened V by 3 bases and J by 1 base, and 10 bases separated the two germline ends. CDR3 length: 14 residues. The CDR3 region has the DNA TGCGCCAGCAGCTCCAGTCGCGGGAACACTGAAGCTTTCTTT. It encodes CASSSSRGNTEAFF.

In its sample, this clonotype was seen a few times. This rearrangement joins TRBV6-1 to TRBJ2-7; TRBD1 is a possible D gene (8 bases). The length of the CDR3 is 14 residues. The germline V and J ends were trimmed by 7 bases and 0 bases, with 13 bases remaining between them. Germline V gene sequence: CDR1 MNHNS, CDR2 SASEGT. This CDR3 is CASKRDRPSYEQYF. CDR3 nucleotides: TGTGCCAGCAAGCGGGACAGGCCCTCCTACGAGCAGTACTTC.

The chain recombines TRBV2 with TRBJ2-3; 11 bases match TRBD2. CDR1 SNHLY and CDR2 FYNNEI come from the germline V gene. The CDR3 extends over 15 amino acids. Trimming took 6 bases from V and 6 from J; bases not matched to a gene: 8. CDR3 in amino acids: CASRGTSGPPDTQYF. The CDR3 coding sequence is TGTGCCAGCAGAGGGACTAGCGGCCCTCCGGATACGCAGTATTTT. Combining the CDR3 with reference TRBV2 and TRBJ2-3 gives the whole variable domain EPEVTQTPSHQVTQMGQEVILRCVPISNHLYFYWYRQILGQKVEFLVSFYNNEISEKSEIFDDQFSVERPDGSNFTLKIRSTKLEDSAMYFCASRGTSGPPDTQYFGPGTRLTVL.

This clonotype was counted between two and nine times. This chain uses TRBV7-2 with TRBJ1-6; D is perhaps TRBD1 (6 bases). This CDR3 contains 14 residues. With 5 bases removed from V and 4 bases from J, the gap between germline ends came to 9 bases. Germline values: CDR1 SGHTA, CDR2 FQGNSA. CDR3 DNA sequence: TGTGCCAGCAGCCCGGACAGATATAATTCACCCCTCCACTTT. Protein product: CASSPDRYNSPLHF.

This clonotype was seen more than once but under ten times. V usage is TRBV12-3 or TRBV12-4 and J usage is TRBJ2-5, with D unclear. V was trimmed by 1 base and J by 0 bases, leaving 6 bases between them. The CDR3 runs 14 residues. In DNA, the CDR3 is TGTGCCAGCAGTTTAGGCAGGCACCAAGAGACCCAGTACTTC. It yields the protein CASSLGRHQETQYF.

This clonotype was seen more than once but under ten times. The chain carries TRBV11-2 and TRBJ2-5, with D maybe TRBD2 (6 bases). The CDR3 spans 19 residues. V lost 1 base to trimming and J lost 0 bases, with 21 bases between them. CDR1 SGHAT and CDR2 FQNNGV come from the germline V gene. The CDR3 here is CASSLVAGRSFLYQETQYF. The CDR3 nucleotides read TGTGCCAGCAGCTTAGTTGCGGGGCGCTCCTTTTTGTACCAAGAGACCCAGTACTTC.

This rearrangement joins TRBV5-1 to TRBJ2-3, with D possibly matching TRBD2 (5 bases). V gave up 4 bases and J gave up 6 bases, with 12 bases separating them. The germline gives CDR1 SGHRS, CDR2 YFSETQ. The CDR3 runs to 13 residues. The chain's CDR3 is CASSLALEDTQYF. Written as DNA, the CDR3 is TGCGCCAGCAGCCTAGCCCTGGAGGATACGCAGTATTTT.